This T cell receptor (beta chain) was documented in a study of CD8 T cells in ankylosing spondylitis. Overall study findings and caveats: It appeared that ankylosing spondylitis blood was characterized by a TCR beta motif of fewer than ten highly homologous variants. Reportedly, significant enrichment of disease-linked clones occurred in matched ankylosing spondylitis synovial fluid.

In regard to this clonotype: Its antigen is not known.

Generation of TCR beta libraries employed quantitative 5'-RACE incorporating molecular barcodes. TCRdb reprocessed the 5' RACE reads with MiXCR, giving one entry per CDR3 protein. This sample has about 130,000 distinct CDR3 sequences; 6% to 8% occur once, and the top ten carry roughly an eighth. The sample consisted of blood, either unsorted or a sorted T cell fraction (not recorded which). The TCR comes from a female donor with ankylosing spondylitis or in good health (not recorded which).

CDR3 nucleotide sequence: TGCAGCGTTGAACTGACAGGGGGCTTCGGAGAGACCCAGTACTTC. Its protein is CSVELTGGFGETQYF. This chain links TRBV29-1 with TRBJ2-5; 10 nucleotides match TRBD1. This CDR3 has 15 residues. V lost 2 bases and J lost 4; bases outside the gene matches: 7. Germline V gene data show CDR1 as SQVTM and CDR2 as ANQGSEA.